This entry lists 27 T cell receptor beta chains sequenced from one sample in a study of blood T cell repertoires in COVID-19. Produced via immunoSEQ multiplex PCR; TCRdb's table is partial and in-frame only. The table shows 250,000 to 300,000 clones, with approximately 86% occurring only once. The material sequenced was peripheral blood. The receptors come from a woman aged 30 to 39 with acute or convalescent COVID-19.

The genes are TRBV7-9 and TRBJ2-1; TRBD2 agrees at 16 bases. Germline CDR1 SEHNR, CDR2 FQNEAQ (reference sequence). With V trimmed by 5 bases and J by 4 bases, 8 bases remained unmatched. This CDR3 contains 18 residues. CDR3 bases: TGTGCCAGCAGCCAAGCGGGACTAGCGGGAGGGCGGTACAATGAGCAGTTCTTC. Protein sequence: CASSQAGLAGGRYNEQFF.

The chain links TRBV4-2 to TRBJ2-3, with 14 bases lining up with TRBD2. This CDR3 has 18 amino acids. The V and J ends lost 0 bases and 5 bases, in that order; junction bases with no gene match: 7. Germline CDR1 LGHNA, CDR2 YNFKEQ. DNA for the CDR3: TGTGCCAGCAGCCAAGAGATGGGACTAGCGGGAGTTGGAGATACGCAGTATTTT. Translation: CASSQEMGLAGVGDTQYF.

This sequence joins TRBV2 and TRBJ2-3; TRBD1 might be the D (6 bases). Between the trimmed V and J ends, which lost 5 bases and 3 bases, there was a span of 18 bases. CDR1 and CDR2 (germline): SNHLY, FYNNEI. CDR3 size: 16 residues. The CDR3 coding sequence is TGTGCCAGCAGTCCAGACAGGCCCCGAAGGACAGATACGCAGTATTTT. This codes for CASSPDRPRRTDTQYF.

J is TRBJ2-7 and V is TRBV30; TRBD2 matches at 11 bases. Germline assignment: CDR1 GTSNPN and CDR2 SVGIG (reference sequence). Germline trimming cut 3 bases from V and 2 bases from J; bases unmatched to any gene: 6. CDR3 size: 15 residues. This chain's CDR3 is CAWSAGTSGPYEQYF. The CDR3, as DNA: TGTGCCTGGAGCGCCGGGACTAGCGGTCCCTACGAGCAGTACTTC. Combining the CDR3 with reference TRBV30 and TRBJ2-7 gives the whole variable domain SQTIHQWPATLVQPVGSPLSLECTVEGTSNPNLYWYRQAAGRGLQLLFYSVGIGQISSEVPQNLSASRPQDRQFILSSKKLLLSDSGFYLCAWSAGTSGPYEQYFGPGTRLTVT.

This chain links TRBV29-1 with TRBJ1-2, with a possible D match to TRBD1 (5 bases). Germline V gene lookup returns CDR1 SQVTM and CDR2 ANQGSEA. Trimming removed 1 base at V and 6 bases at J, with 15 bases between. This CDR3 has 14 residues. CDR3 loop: CSVEAGDGGNGYTF. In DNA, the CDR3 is TGCAGCGTTGAAGCTGGGGACGGGGGAAATGGCTACACCTTC.

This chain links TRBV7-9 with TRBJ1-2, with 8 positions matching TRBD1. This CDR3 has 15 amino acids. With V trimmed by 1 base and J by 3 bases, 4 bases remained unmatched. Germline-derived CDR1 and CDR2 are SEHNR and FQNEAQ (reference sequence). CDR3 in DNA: TGTGCCAGCAGCTTAGGGTCAGGGGGCGACTATGGCTACACCTTC. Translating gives CASSLGSGGDYGYTF.

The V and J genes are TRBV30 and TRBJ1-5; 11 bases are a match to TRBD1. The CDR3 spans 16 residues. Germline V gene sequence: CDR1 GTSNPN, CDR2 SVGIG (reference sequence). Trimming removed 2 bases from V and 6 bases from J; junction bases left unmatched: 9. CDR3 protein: CAWSPRGQGASQPQHF. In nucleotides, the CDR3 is TGTGCCTGGAGTCCACGAGGACAGGGGGCAAGTCAGCCCCAGCATTTT.

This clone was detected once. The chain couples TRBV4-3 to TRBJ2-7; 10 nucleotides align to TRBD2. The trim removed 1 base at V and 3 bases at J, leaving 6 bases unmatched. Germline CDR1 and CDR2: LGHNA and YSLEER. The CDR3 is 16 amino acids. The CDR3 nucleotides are TGCGCCAGCAGCCAAGTTGCTAGCGGGGGACACTACGAGCAGTACTTC. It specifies CASSQVASGGHYEQYF.

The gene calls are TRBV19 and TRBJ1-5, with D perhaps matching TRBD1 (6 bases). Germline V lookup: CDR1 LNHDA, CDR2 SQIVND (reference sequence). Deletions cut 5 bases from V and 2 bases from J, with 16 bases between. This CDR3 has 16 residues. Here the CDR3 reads CASSWDTFSGNQPQHF. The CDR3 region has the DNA TGTGCCAGTAGTTGGGACACCTTTTCGGGCAATCAGCCCCAGCATTTT. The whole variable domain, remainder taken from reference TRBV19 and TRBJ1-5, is DGGITQSPKYLFRKEGQNVTLSCEQNLNHDAMYWYRQDPGQGLRLIYYSQIVNDFQKGDIAEGYSVSREKKESFPLTVTSAQKNPTAFYLCASSWDTFSGNQPQHFGDGTRLSIL.

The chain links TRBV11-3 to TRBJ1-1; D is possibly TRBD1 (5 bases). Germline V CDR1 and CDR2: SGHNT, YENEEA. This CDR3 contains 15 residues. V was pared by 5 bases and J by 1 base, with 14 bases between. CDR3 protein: CASSGGFGGNTEAFF. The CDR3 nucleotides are TGTGCCAGCAGCGGGGGGTTCGGCGGGAACACTGAAGCTTTCTTT.

CDR3 coding DNA: TGTGCCATCAGTGAGTCGTGGTTGCAGGGCCTATATGGCTACACCTTC. It specifies CAISESWLQGLYGYTF. This sequence joins TRBV10-3 and TRBJ1-2, with a tentative D call TRBD1 (5 bases). Per germline, CDR1 ENHRY and CDR2 SYGVKD. V gave up 0 bases and J gave up 5 bases, with 16 bases separating them. This CDR3 is 16 amino acids long.

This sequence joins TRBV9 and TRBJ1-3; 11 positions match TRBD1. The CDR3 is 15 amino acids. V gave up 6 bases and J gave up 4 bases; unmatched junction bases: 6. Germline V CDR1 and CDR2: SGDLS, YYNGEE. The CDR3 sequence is CASKGQGGGGNTIYF. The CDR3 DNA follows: TGTGCCAGCAAGGGACAGGGGGGAGGCGGAAACACCATATATTTT.

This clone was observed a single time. Here the CDR3 DNA reads TGCGCCAGCAGCCAGGAGGACAGATTTGGAAACACCATATATTTT. Protein sequence: CASSQEDRFGNTIYF. The chain joins TRBV4-3 to TRBJ1-3; the D gene is possibly TRBD1 (6 bases). Trimming cost V 3 bases and J 3 bases, with 12 bases left between them. Germline loops: CDR1 LGHNA, CDR2 YSLEER. This CDR3 is 15 amino acids long.

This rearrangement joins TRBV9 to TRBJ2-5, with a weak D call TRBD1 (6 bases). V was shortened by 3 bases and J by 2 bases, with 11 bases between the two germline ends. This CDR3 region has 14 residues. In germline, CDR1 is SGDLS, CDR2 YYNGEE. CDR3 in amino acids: CASSEFDRQETQYF. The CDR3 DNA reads TGTGCCAGCAGCGAATTCGACAGGCAAGAGACCCAGTACTTC.

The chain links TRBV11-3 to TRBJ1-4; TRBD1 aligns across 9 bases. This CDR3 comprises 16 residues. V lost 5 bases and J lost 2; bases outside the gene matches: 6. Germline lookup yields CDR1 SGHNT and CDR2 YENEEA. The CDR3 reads CASSPGTGSTNEKLFF. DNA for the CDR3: TGTGCCAGCAGCCCCGGGACAGGGTCGACTAATGAAAAACTGTTTTTT.

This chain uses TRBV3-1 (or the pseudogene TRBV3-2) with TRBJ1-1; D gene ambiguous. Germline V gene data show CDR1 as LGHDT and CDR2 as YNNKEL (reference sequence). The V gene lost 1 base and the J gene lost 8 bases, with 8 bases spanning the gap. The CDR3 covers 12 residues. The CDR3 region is CASSQVTREAFF. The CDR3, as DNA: TGTGCCAGCAGCCAAGTTACGCGGGAAGCTTTCTTT.

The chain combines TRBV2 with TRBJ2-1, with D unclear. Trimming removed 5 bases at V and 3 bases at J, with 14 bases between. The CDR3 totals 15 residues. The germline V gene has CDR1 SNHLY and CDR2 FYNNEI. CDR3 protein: CASSIAKNGYNEQFF. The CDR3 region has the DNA TGTGCCAGCAGTATTGCCAAGAACGGCTACAATGAGCAGTTCTTC.

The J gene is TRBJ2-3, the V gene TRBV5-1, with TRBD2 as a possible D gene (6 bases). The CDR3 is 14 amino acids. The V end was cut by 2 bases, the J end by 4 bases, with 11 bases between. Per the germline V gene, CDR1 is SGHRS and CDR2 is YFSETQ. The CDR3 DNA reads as TGCGCCAGCAGCTTCTCGGGAGTCCCAGATACGCAGTATTTT. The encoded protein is CASSFSGVPDTQYF. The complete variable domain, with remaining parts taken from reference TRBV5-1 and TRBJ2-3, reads KAGVTQTPRYLIKTRGQQVTLSCSPISGHRSVSWYQQTPGQGLQFLFEYFSETQRNKGNFPGRFSGRQFSNSRSEMNVSTLELGDSALYLCASSFSGVPDTQYFGPGTRLTVL.

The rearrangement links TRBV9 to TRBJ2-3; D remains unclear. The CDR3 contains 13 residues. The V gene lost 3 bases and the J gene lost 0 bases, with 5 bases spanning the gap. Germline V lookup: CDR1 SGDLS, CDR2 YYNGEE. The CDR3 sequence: CASSGQSTDTQYF. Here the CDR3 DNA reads TGTGCCAGCAGCGGGCAAAGCACAGATACGCAGTATTTT.

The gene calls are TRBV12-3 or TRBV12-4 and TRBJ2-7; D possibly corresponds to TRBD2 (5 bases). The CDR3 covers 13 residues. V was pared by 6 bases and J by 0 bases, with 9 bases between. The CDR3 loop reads CASRPADSYEQYF. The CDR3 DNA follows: TGTGCCAGCAGGCCAGCGGACTCCTACGAGCAGTACTTC.

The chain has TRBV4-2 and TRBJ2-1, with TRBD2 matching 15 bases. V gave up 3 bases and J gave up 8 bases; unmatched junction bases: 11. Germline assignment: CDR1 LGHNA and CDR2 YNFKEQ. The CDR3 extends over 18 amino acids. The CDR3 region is CASSQITLGLAGGDEQFF. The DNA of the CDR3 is TGTGCCAGCAGCCAGATAACGTTGGGACTAGCGGGAGGTGATGAGCAGTTCTTC.

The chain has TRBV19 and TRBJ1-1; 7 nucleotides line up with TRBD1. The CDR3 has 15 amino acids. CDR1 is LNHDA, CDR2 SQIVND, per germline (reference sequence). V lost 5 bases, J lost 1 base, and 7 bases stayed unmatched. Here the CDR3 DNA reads TGTGCCAGTAGTGCCTACAGGGGTGGGAACACTGAAGCTTTCTTT. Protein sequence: CASSAYRGGNTEAFF.

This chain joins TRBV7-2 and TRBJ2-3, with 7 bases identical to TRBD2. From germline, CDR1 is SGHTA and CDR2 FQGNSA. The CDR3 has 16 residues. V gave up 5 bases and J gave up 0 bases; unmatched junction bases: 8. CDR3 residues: CASSPTSGASTDTQYF. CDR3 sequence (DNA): TGTGCCAGCAGCCCCACAAGCGGGGCTAGCACAGATACGCAGTATTTT.

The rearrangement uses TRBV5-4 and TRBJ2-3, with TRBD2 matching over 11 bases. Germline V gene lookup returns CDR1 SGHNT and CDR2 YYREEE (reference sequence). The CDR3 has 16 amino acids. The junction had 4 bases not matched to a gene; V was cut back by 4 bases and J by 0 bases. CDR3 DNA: TGTGCCAGCAGCATTGGGACTAGCGGAAGCACAGATACGCAGTATTTT. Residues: CASSIGTSGSTDTQYF.

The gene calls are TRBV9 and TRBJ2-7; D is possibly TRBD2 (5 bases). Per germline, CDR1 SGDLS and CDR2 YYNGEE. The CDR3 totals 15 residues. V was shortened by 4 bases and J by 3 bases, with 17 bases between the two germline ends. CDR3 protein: CASSPALASIYEQYF. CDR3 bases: TGTGCCAGCAGCCCGGCGCTAGCTAGTATCTACGAGCAGTACTTC. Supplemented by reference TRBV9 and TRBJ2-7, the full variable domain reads DSGVTQTPKHLITATGQRVTLRCSPRSGDLSVYWYQQSLDQGLQFLIQYYNGEERAKGNILERFSAQQFPDLHSELNLSSLELGDSALYFCASSPALASIYEQYFGPGTRLTVT.

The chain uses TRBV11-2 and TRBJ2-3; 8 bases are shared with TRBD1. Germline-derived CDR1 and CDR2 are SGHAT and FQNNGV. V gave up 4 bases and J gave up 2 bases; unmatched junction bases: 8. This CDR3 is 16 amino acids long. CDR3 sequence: CASSSFRGRHTDTQYF. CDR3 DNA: TGTGCCAGCAGCTCCTTCAGGGGGCGACACACAGATACGCAGTATTTT.

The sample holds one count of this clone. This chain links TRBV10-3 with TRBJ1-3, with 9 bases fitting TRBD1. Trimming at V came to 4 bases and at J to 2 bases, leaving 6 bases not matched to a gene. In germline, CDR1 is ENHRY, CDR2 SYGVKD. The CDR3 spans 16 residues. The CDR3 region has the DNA TGTGCCATCAGTGGGGACAGGGAATTCGCTGGAAACACCATATATTTT. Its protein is CAISGDREFAGNTIYF.